This T cell receptor (beta chain) was retrieved from a study of blood T cell repertoires in COVID-19. Looking at the study overall: There were acute and convalescent COVID-19 samples, and they came from the United States, Italy and Spain. T cells, B-cell-depleted T cells, or PBMCs supplied cDNA or gDNA.

Germline V CDR1 and CDR2: MNHEY, SMNVEV (reference sequence). The ends were cut back, 5 bases at V and 10 bases at J, with 15 bases in the middle. CDR3 length equals 13 residues. The table came from immunoSEQ multiplex PCR; TCRdb's copy has only in-frame clones and leaves some out. The sample yields under 300,000 clones, about 79% seen once. The specimen was peripheral blood. The chain joins TRBV27 to TRBJ1-5; perhaps TRBD1 as D (5 bases). The TCR was taken from a woman older than 75 with acute or convalescent COVID-19. The CDR3 region is CASSVGGVGPQHF. The CDR3 DNA is TGTGCCAGCAGTGTGGGAGGGGTAGGACCCCAGCATTTT.